A selection of T cell receptor beta chains follows, all from one sample in a study of T-cell memory formation after mild COVID-19. TCRdb re-called the 5' RACE reads with MiXCR, one entry per CDR3 protein. The sample holds some 300,000 distinct CDR3 sequences, just under 20% seen once. The sample comprised PBMCs or a T cell subset sorted from them (not recorded which). All receptors come from a man aged 18 to 29 who had mild COVID-19 (a few samples of this study predate the infection). Cell type and time point are not known. The CDR3 runs from the conserved cysteine through the conserved F or W. The D gene is left open where the match is weak. Clone size appears in some rows only: once, few, many, or a class for an expanded clone.

few	TRBV7-6	-	TRBJ1-5	CASSRTTGINQPQHF	TGTGCCAGCAGCAGAACCACAGGAATCAATCAGCCCCAGCATTTT
-	TRBV5-1	TRBD2	TRBJ2-1	CASSLRGGDNEQFF	TGCGCCAGCAGCTTGCGGGGGGGAGACAATGAGCAGTTCTTC
-	TRBV18	-	TRBJ2-3	CASSPLPGSDTQYF	TGTGCCAGCTCACCACTACCCGGATCAGATACGCAGTATTTT
-	TRBV18	-	TRBJ2-7	CASSPQEYYEQYF	TGTGCCAGCTCACCGCAGGAGTACTACGAGCAGTACTTC
few	TRBV6-6	-	TRBJ1-2	CASSLGPGRGYTF	TGTGCCAGCAGCCTGGGACCGGGGCGGGGCTACACCTTC
-	TRBV20-1	TRBD1	TRBJ2-5	CSAWKGTEQETQYF	TGCAGTGCTTGGAAGGGGACAGAACAAGAGACCCAGTACTTC
few	TRBV4-2	TRBD1	TRBJ1-1	CASSVIRDRGRAFF	TGTGCCAGCAGCGTTATCCGGGACAGGGGTCGCGCTTTCTTT
few	TRBV15	-	TRBJ1-2	CATSRSPNYGYTF	TGTGCCACCAGCAGGTCACCTAACTATGGCTACACCTTC
few	TRBV6-5	-	TRBJ2-3	CASREGGSTDTQYF	TGTGCCAGCAGGGAGGGGGGGAGCACAGATACGCAGTATTTT
few	TRBV5-1	-	TRBJ2-6	CASSPIAGANVLTF	TGCGCCAGCAGCCCTATAGCCGGGGCCAACGTCCTGACTTTC
-	TRBV5-1	TRBD1	TRBJ1-2	CASSLGQQYGYTF	TGCGCCAGCAGCCTGGGACAGCAATATGGCTACACCTTC
few	TRBV20-1	-	TRBJ1-5	CSASGLYSNQPQHF	TGCAGTGCTAGTGGCCTCTATAGCAATCAGCCCCAGCATTTT
few	TRBV6-1	-	TRBJ1-4	CAGHRSYNEKLFF	TGTGCCGGTCACAGGTCCTATAATGAAAAACTGTTTTTT
many	TRBV11-2	-	TRBJ1-1	CASSLVTGNTEAFF	TGTGCCAGCAGCTTAGTGACGGGAAACACTGAAGCTTTCTTT
few	TRBV20-1	-	TRBJ2-3	CSGKVADTQYF	TGCAGTGGGAAGGTGGCTGATACGCAGTATTTT
-	TRBV7-2	-	TRBJ2-1	CASSLKSVGLAANEQFF	TGTGCCAGCAGCTTAAAAAGTGTTGGGCTAGCCGCGAATGAGCAGTTCTTC